This TCR beta chain appears in the sequencing data of a study of shared clonotypes between healthy human individuals. Overall study results and limits: Among the subsets, naive ones generally showed larger estimated richness than memory ones. Naive CD4 clonotype sharing across several donors was 5% to 6%.

Details on this clone: Its antigen is as yet unknown.

Naive CD8 cells lacked CD45RO and underwent positive selection for CCR7, leaving out terminally differentiated effector memory CD45RA+ cells. Donors included only healthy HIV-negative adults lacking recent acute infections or vaccinations. Germline V gene data show CDR1 as SGHRS and CDR2 as YFSETQ. The CDR3 has 14 residues. V was clipped by 5 bases and J by 5 bases, with 17 bases between them. Splitting of each subset's genomic DNA was done evenly across several immunoSEQ plates. Produced via immunoSEQ multiplex PCR; TCRdb's table is partial and in-frame only. The table shows about 1.9 million clones, with roughly 95% occurring only once.

The sequence came from a man between 18 and 29 years old in good health. Some clones in this sample may be carry-over from other donors' samples. The chain recombines TRBV5-1 with TRBJ2-7; possible D gene TRBD2, 5 bases. Sequencing was performed on naive CD8+ T cells from PBMCs. The CDR3 DNA follows: TGCGCCAGCAGACTTCATTACGGGGTTAACGAGCAGTACTTC. Translation: CASRLHYGVNEQYF.